A selection of T cell receptor beta chains follows, all from one sample in a study of T cell responses to AZD1222 COVID-19 vaccine. The assay was immunoSEQ multiplex PCR, and TCRdb's table has in-frame clones only and misses some. The table records roughly 77,000 clones, roughly nine tenths of them present only once. The material sequenced was peripheral blood, taken on day 0 of AZD1222 vaccination. The receptor source for this set is an adult in good health. CDR3s leave out the opening cysteine and the closing phenylalanine or tryptophan. The order of the fields is J gene, V gene, CDR3 protein.

TRBJ1-4	TRBV9	ASSVAIDSSEKLF
TRBJ1-3	TRBV30	ASDFSSGNTIY
TRBJ1-2	TRBV5-3	ARSGGTGGYDYGYT
TRBJ1-3	TRBV19	ASSPNRGSSGNTIY
TRBJ1-2	TRBV5-4	ASSYNYGYT
TRBJ2-2	TRBV18	ASSAQTGLTGELF
TRBJ1-6	TRBV30	AWSETGTFLH
TRBJ2-2	TRBV5-1	ASSFSSGGTNTGELF
TRBJ2-2	TRBV11-3	ASSLSWAGLGGTGELF
TRBJ2-7	TRBV13	ASSARDSYYEQY
TRBJ1-1	TRBV28	ASRGIQGMGTEAF
TRBJ2-7	TRBV3-1/TRBV3-2	ASSTGGPYEQY
TRBJ2-7	TRBV4-1	ASQMDRGPYEQY
TRBJ1-1	TRBV20-1	SASRMAEAF